The present T cell receptor beta chain was sequenced within a study of spatial heterogeneity in lung cancer (dated by TCRdb to the late 2010s). About the investigation overall: Beta-chain transcripts were consistently detected in greater numbers than alpha-chain transcripts, which likely reflected higher beta-chain transcript abundance. In tumor regions, TCR transcript counts showed a strong correlation with a T cell transcriptional module score from matched bulk RNA-seq. In the raw uncorrected reads, each unique combination of TCR and UMI appeared on average more than ten times. In non-small cell lung cancer, the study made a quantitative comparison of TCR alpha and beta repertoires among multiple tumor regions, matched nontumor lung and blood. Nonsynonymous mutation counts, determined by whole-exome sequencing of tumor tissue, were related to features of the TCR repertoire. At surgery, both alpha and beta chains were TCR-sequenced in about 200 tumor regions, fewer than 65 matched nontumor lung samples and 56 PBMC samples. The study at large found these results: Additional single-cell paired TCR alpha and beta sequencing was considered necessary to confirm, at a functional level, the hypothesis that regional TCRs recognize regional mutations. Estimated TCR-seq coverage of tumor T cells was only roughly 7% for alpha chains and 12% to 15% for beta chains. The tumor nonsynonymous mutation count correlated with the number of expanded intratumoral alpha and beta TCRs. Counts of ubiquitous and regional expanded TCRs were found to correlate with counts of ubiquitous and regional nonsynonymous mutations, respectively.

What the time point label conveys for this sample: sample taken at primary tumor resection. Donors were 72 patients with early-stage, untreated non-small cell lung cancer from the lung TRACERx cohort. For TCR sequencing, whole RNA was extracted from tumor and nontumor lung tissue, or from cryopreserved PBMC samples, and no cell sorting was done. Patients were selected for TCR sequencing only if sufficient RNA was available from at least two tumor regions. Before selection, tumor and adjacent nontumor lung specimens were reviewed by a lung pathologist. The library was prepared using 5' RACE. Sequenced on a NextSeq 500. In the TCR library protocol, a unique molecular identifier was attached to each TCR cDNA molecule so that PCR and sequencing errors could be corrected. In the authors' own workflow: TCR identification, UMI-based error correction and CDR3 extraction were all carried out with Decombinator tools. TCRs above a frequency of 2 per 1,000, corresponding to the top 1% of the tumor frequency distribution, were defined as expanded. Expanded tumor TCRs statistically deemed absent (corrected P<0.05) from at least one tumor region were classed as regional, and all other expanded tumor TCRs were classed as ubiquitous. Each repertoire was subsampled 100 times to 5,000 TCRs, after which Renyi diversity was computed with the R vegan package. To build CDR3 similarity networks, amino acid triplet string-kernel similarity was used, and CDR3s were connected when their pairwise similarity was above 0.82. Through fastp at Q25 and MiXCR, TCRdb rebuilt clones from the public reads, retaining in-frame beta chains. One record per CDR3 amino acid sequence lists the most common genes and DNA. These V and J calls rely on TCRdb rather than the paper's analysis. The sample includes around 100,000 distinct CDR3 sequences, with around 4.3% observed a single time. Less than 25% of the sample comes from the top ten.

This clonotype was counted at least ten times. Its antigen has not been determined. No clone much larger than this one lies a single base away; base qualities are absent. Measured from the cysteine to the phenylalanine, the CDR3 is 15 residues long. Solely the CDR3 DNA is kept, with 45 bases framed from the first base. CDR1 and CDR2 are drawn from the germline V gene (reference sequence): DFQATT, SNEGSKA. V is trimmed back by 3 bases and J by 4 bases, and the junction contains 8 bases that no gene match accounts for. The origin of this receptor is a male donor with early-stage non-small cell lung cancer. Sample: lung tumor tissue, taken at surgery. The chain couples TRBV20-1 to TRBJ2-1, with 8 central nucleotides matching TRBD1. The CDR3 in this case is CSASPVTGGYNEQFF. The DNA reads TGCAGTGCTAGTCCCGTAACAGGGGGGTACAATGAGCAGTTCTTC.